These T cell receptor beta chains were read from a single sample in a study of blood T cell repertoires in COVID-19. Measured with immunoSEQ multiplex PCR; TCRdb has only the in-frame clones, and not every one. The sample shows 200,000 to 300,000 clones, 86% of them seen only once. Sequencing was carried out using PBMCs or T cells enriched from blood (not recorded which). These receptors were collected from a woman aged 50 to 60 who had recovered from COVID-19. Each CDR3 is given with its conserved first and last residue. Each record gives: D gene, clone size, V gene, J gene, CDR3 protein, CDR3 DNA. D genes are given only for firm matches. Clone size, where shown, is once, few, many, or a class for clones that have expanded.

TRBD1	NA	TRBV30	TRBJ1-2	CAWSNGGDRRYGYTF	TGTGCCTGGAGTAATGGGGGGGACAGGCGATATGGCTACACCTTC
NA	NA	TRBV2	TRBJ1-2	CASSEASYGYTF	TGTGCCAGCAGCGAAGCTAGCTATGGCTACACCTTC
NA	NA	TRBV21-1	TRBJ2-3	CASSVRGLPEGTDTQYF	TGTGCCAGCAGCGTGCGGGGACTCCCGGAGGGCACAGATACGCAGTATTTT
NA	NA	TRBV7-9	TRBJ1-3	CASTAIQGDSGNTIYF	TGTGCCAGCACCGCTATACAGGGAGACTCTGGAAACACCATATATTTT
NA	NA	TRBV6-5	TRBJ1-1	CASSLQRNTEAFF	TGTGCCAGCAGTCTACAGAGGAACACTGAAGCTTTCTTT
TRBD1	once	TRBV6-2/TRBV6-3	TRBJ2-3	CASSLDRITDTQYF	TGTGCCAGCAGTCTGGACAGGATCACAGATACGCAGTATTTT
NA	NA	TRBV6-5	TRBJ1-3	CASSSPVRDTIYF	TGTGCCAGCAGCAGCCCGGTTCGGGACACCATATATTTT
TRBD2	NA	TRBV4-2	TRBJ2-7	CASSQMTSGGYEQYF	TGTGCCAGCAGCCAAATGACTAGCGGAGGCTACGAGCAGTACTTC
NA	NA	TRBV5-8	TRBJ2-2	CASSPTIGDTGELFF	TGTGCCAGCAGCCCGACCATAGGGGACACCGGGGAGCTGTTTTTT
NA	NA	TRBV6-5	TRBJ1-1	CASNRVGAEAFF	TGTGCCAGCAACAGGGTTGGGGCTGAAGCTTTCTTT
TRBD1	NA	TRBV4-1	TRBJ1-2	CASSFGQGADYGYTF	TGCGCCAGCAGCTTCGGACAGGGGGCAGACTATGGCTACACCTTC
TRBD1	NA	TRBV6-2/TRBV6-3	TRBJ1-2	CASSYLATFEGQANYGYTF	TGTGCCAGCAGTTACCTCGCTACCTTTGAGGGACAGGCTAACTATGGCTACACCTTC
TRBD2	NA	TRBV7-2	TRBJ2-4	CASREIAGGKNIQYF	TGTGCCAGCAGGGAGATAGCGGGCGGCAAAAACATTCAGTACTTC
NA	NA	TRBV6-5	TRBJ1-2	CASSPRVGGYTF	TGTGCCAGCAGTCCCAGGGTAGGAGGCTACACCTTC
NA	NA	TRBV11-2	TRBJ1-6	CASSLGRNPNSPLHF	TGTGCCAGCAGCTTGGGGCGAAACCCTAATTCACCCCTCCACTTT
NA	NA	TRBV15	TRBJ1-2	CATRGASWRWYGYTF	TGTGCCACCCGCGGGGCAAGTTGGCGATGGTATGGCTACACCTTC
TRBD1	few	TRBV19	TRBJ2-3	CASSTPRDRPDTQYF	TGTGCCAGTAGCACCCCAAGGGACAGACCAGATACGCAGTATTTT
NA	once	TRBV28	TRBJ1-3	CASSLPQLSGNTIYF	TGTGCCAGCAGTTTACCGCAACTCTCTGGAAACACCATATATTTT
NA	NA	TRBV5-4	TRBJ2-5	CASSSQETQYF	TGTGCCAGCAGCTCGCAGGAGACCCAGTACTTC
NA	NA	TRBV4-1	TRBJ2-7	CASSHRLLYEQYF	TGCGCCAGCAGCCATAGACTGCTCTACGAGCAGTACTTC
TRBD2	NA	TRBV4-2	TRBJ2-1	CASSQGPLAGGLSSYNEQFF	TGTGCCAGCAGCCAAGGTCCACTAGCGGGAGGCCTCAGCTCCTACAATGAGCAGTTCTTC
TRBD1	NA	TRBV7-6	TRBJ1-1	CASSFTGATEAFF	TGTGCCAGCAGTTTTACAGGGGCCACTGAAGCTTTCTTT
NA	NA	TRBV2	TRBJ2-2	CASSEVRIKDTGELFF	TGTGCCAGCAGTGAAGTGCGGATTAAGGACACCGGGGAGCTGTTTTTT
NA	NA	TRBV27	TRBJ1-1	CASSFEQTNTEAFF	TGTGCCAGCAGTTTTGAACAGACGAACACTGAAGCTTTCTTT
TRBD1	NA	TRBV10-3	TRBJ1-2	CAISTPGQQRDYGYTF	TGTGCCATCAGTACACCGGGACAGCAACGGGACTATGGCTACACCTTC
TRBD2	NA	TRBV5-1	TRBJ2-6	CASSAGGSGANVLTF	TGCGCCAGCAGCGCGGGGGGCTCTGGGGCCAACGTCCTGACTTTC
TRBD1	NA	TRBV19	TRBJ1-4	CASSQTTGAAEKLFF	TGTGCCAGTAGCCAGACGACAGGGGCGGCTGAAAAACTGTTTTTT
TRBD1	NA	TRBV9	TRBJ1-6	CASSVNAGGRGSPLHF	TGTGCCAGCAGCGTAAACGCAGGGGGCCGCGGTTCACCCCTCCACTTT
TRBD1	NA	TRBV11-2	TRBJ2-4	CASSLGQRQGNIQYF	TGTGCCAGCAGCTTAGGACAGCGACAGGGAAACATTCAGTACTTC
NA	few	TRBV5-1	TRBJ2-2	CASSPRGGDTGELFF	TGCGCCAGCAGCCCGAGAGGAGGGGACACCGGGGAGCTGTTTTTT
NA	NA	TRBV4-2	TRBJ2-4	CASSQEFGQKNIQYF	TGTGCCAGCAGCCAAGAATTCGGACAGAAAAACATTCAGTACTTC
TRBD1	NA	TRBV2	TRBJ1-5	CASSDDRVQPQHF	TGTGCCAGCAGTGATGACAGGGTGCAGCCCCAGCATTTT
NA	few	TRBV23-1	TRBJ1-5	CASSQTRVLKNSNQPQHF	TGCGCCAGCAGTCAAACGAGGGTTTTAAAGAATAGCAATCAGCCCCAGCATTTT
TRBD2	NA	TRBV27	TRBJ2-7	CASSLRLAGDGEQYF	TGTGCCAGCAGTTTAAGACTAGCGGGAGACGGTGAGCAGTACTTC
TRBD2	NA	TRBV7-8	TRBJ2-7	CASSFGAGVYEQYF	TGTGCCAGCAGCTTCGGTGCGGGGGTCTACGAGCAGTACTTC
NA	NA	TRBV12-3/TRBV12-4	TRBJ1-1	CASKKAQAGEAFF	TGTGCCAGCAAAAAGGCGCAGGCCGGTGAAGCTTTCTTT
NA	NA	TRBV7-6	TRBJ1-4	CASSLSTAPTNEKLFF	TGTGCCAGCAGCTTAAGCACAGCACCAACTAATGAAAAACTGTTTTTT